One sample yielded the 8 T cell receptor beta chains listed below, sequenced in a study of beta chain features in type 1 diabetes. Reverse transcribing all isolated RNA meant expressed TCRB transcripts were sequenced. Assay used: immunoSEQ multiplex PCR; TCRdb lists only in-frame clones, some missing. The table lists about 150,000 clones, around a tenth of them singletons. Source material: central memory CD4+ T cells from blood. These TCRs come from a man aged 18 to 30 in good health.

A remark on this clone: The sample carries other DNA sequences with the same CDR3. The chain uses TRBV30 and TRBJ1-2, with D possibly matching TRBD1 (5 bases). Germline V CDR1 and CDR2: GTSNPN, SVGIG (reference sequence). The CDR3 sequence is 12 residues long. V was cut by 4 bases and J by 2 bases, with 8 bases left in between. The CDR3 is CAWTPGNYGYTF. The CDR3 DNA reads TGTGCCTGGACCCCAGGGAACTATGGCTACACCTTC.

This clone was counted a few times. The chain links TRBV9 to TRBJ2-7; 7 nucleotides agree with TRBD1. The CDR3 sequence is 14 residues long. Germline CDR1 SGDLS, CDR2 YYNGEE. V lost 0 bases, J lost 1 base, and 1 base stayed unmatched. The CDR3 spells CASSVETGSYEQYF. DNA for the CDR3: TGTGCCAGCAGCGTAGAGACAGGGTCCTACGAGCAGTACTTC.

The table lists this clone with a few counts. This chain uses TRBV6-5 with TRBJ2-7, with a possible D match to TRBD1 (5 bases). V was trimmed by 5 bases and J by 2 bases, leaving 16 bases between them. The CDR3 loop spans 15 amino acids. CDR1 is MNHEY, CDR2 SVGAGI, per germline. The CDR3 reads CASSPGGVGPYEQYF. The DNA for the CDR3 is TGTGCCAGCAGTCCCGGTGGCGTGGGGCCCTACGAGCAGTACTTC.

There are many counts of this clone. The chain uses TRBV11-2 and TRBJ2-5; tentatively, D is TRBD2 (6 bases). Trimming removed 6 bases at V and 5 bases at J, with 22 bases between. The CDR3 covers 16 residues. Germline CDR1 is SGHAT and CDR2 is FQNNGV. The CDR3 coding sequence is TGTGCCAGCAGGGGGGGTACCCGATCAAAGGGGGAGACCCAGTACTTC. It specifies CASRGGTRSKGETQYF.

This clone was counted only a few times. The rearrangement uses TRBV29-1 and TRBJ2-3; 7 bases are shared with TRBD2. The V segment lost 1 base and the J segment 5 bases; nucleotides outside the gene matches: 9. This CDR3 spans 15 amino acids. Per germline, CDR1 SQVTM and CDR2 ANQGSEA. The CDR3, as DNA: TGCAGCGTTGAAGGGACGGGGAGGGGCGGAGATACGCAGTATTTT. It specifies CSVEGTGRGGDTQYF.

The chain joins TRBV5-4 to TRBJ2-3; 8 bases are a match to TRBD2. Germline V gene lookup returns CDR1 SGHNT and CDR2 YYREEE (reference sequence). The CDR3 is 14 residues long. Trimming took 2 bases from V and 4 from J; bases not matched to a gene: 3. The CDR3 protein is CASSFSGGADTQYF. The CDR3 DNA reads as TGTGCCAGCAGCTTCAGCGGGGGTGCAGATACGCAGTATTTT.

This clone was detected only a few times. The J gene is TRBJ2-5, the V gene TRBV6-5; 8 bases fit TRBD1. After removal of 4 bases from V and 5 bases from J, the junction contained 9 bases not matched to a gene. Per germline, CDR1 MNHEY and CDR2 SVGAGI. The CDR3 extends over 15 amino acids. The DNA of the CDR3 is TGTGCCAGCAGTTCCTCAGGACAGGGTGAGGAGACCCAGTACTTC. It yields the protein CASSSSGQGEETQYF.

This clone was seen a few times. CDR3 sequence reads: CASSLVTGGLDNEQFF. The CDR3 DNA follows: TGTGCCAGCAGCTTAGTAACGGGGGGGCTAGACAATGAGCAGTTCTTC. This chain joins TRBV7-2 and TRBJ2-1, with 8 bases that match TRBD2. In germline, CDR1 is SGHTA, CDR2 FQGNSA. The CDR3 has 16 amino acids. The V segment lost 1 base and the J segment 5 bases; nucleotides outside the gene matches: 7.